These T cell receptor beta chains were read from a single sample in a study of control samples from healthy donors and cancer patients. Produced via immunoSEQ multiplex PCR; TCRdb's table is partial and in-frame only. The repertoire holds 98,000 or so clones, 88% seen once, with 14% in the top ten. Sequencing was done on a sample of blood. The origin of the receptors is a woman in her 70s in good health. The CDR3 runs from the conserved cysteine through the conserved F or W. D genes are given only for firm matches. Clone size is given for some rows only: seen once, a few or many times, or a class if the clone is expanded.

j_gene: TRBJ1-2
abundance: once
d_gene: TRBD1
v_gene: TRBV27
CDR3nt: TGTGCCAGCAGTTCCCCGAACAGGGGTGGCTACACCTTC
CDR3aa: CASSSPNRGGYTF

j_gene: TRBJ1-3
abundance: .
d_gene: TRBD1
v_gene: TRBV9
CDR3nt: TGTGCCAGCAGCGGGTCAGGGGGCTCTGGAAACACCATATATTTT
CDR3aa: CASSGSGGSGNTIYF

j_gene: TRBJ2-1
abundance: .
d_gene: TRBD1
v_gene: TRBV24-1
CDR3nt: TGTGCCACCAGTGATCCGTCCGGGACAGGAGGTAATGAGCAGTTCTTC
CDR3aa: CATSDPSGTGGNEQFF

j_gene: TRBJ1-3
abundance: .
d_gene: .
v_gene: TRBV9
CDR3nt: TGTGCCAGCAGCGTAGAGGGTAGTGGAAACACCATATATTTT
CDR3aa: CASSVEGSGNTIYF

j_gene: TRBJ1-5
abundance: .
d_gene: TRBD1
v_gene: TRBV19
CDR3nt: TGTGCCAGTAGGGCCCGGGACAGAAATCAGCCCCAGCATTTT
CDR3aa: CASRARDRNQPQHF

j_gene: TRBJ1-2
abundance: .
d_gene: .
v_gene: TRBV5-8
CDR3nt: TGTGCCAGCAGCCCAGGACAGCCTAACTATGGCTACACCTTC
CDR3aa: CASSPGQPNYGYTF

j_gene: TRBJ2-1
abundance: .
d_gene: .
v_gene: TRBV7-9
CDR3nt: TGTGCCAGCAGCTTACAGGCGGAGAGTGAGCAGTTCTTC
CDR3aa: CASSLQAESEQFF

j_gene: TRBJ1-1
abundance: .
d_gene: TRBD1
v_gene: TRBV13
CDR3nt: TGTGCCAGCAGCAAGGGACAGGGGGAGAACACTGAAGCTTTCTTT
CDR3aa: CASSKGQGENTEAFF

j_gene: TRBJ2-3
abundance: once
d_gene: .
v_gene: TRBV7-2
CDR3nt: TGTGCCAGCAGCTTAGTAGCGGGCACAGATACGCAGTATTTT
CDR3aa: CASSLVAGTDTQYF

j_gene: TRBJ1-4
abundance: .
d_gene: TRBD1
v_gene: TRBV6-6
CDR3nt: TGTGCCAGCAGTTTGGGGACAGGGGGCGGCGAAAAACTGTTTTTT
CDR3aa: CASSLGTGGGEKLFF

j_gene: TRBJ1-1
abundance: .
d_gene: TRBD1
v_gene: TRBV9
CDR3nt: TGTGCCAGCAGCGTAGTACCCGACAGGGACACTGAAGCTTTCTTT
CDR3aa: CASSVVPDRDTEAFF

j_gene: TRBJ1-6
abundance: few
d_gene: TRBD1
v_gene: TRBV30
CDR3nt: TGTGCCTGGAGACAGGGGGATTATAATTCACCCCTCCACTTT
CDR3aa: CAWRQGDYNSPLHF

j_gene: TRBJ1-2
abundance: .
d_gene: .
v_gene: TRBV6-6
CDR3nt: TGTGCCAGCAGTCCCGGGAGAGGGTACGGCTACACCTTC
CDR3aa: CASSPGRGYGYTF

j_gene: TRBJ1-5
abundance: .
d_gene: TRBD1
v_gene: TRBV2
CDR3nt: TGTGCCAGCAGTGCTACAGGGGTTTATCAGCCCCAGCATTTT
CDR3aa: CASSATGVYQPQHF

j_gene: TRBJ1-2
abundance: .
d_gene: .
v_gene: TRBV7-9
CDR3nt: TGTGCCAGCGGAACAGGCTATGGCTACACCTTC
CDR3aa: CASGTGYGYTF

j_gene: TRBJ1-1
abundance: .
d_gene: .
v_gene: TRBV7-9
CDR3nt: TGTGCCAGCAGCCTAACGGGACACTGGAACACTGAAGCTTTCTTT
CDR3aa: CASSLTGHWNTEAFF

j_gene: TRBJ2-1
abundance: .
d_gene: .
v_gene: TRBV15
CDR3nt: TGTGCCACCAGCAGAGATGGCGTAGAGAACAATGAGCAGTTCTTC
CDR3aa: CATSRDGVENNEQFF

j_gene: TRBJ2-7
abundance: .
d_gene: TRBD1
v_gene: TRBV5-5
CDR3nt: TGTGCCAGCAGCTTAGGGGGACAGGGGCCGAGGGAGCAGTACTTC
CDR3aa: CASSLGGQGPREQYF

j_gene: TRBJ2-7
abundance: .
d_gene: .
v_gene: TRBV7-2
CDR3nt: TGTGCCAGCAGCTTAGCAGGGTTGTCCGAGCAGTACTTC
CDR3aa: CASSLAGLSEQYF

j_gene: TRBJ2-7
abundance: .
d_gene: TRBD2
v_gene: TRBV7-3
CDR3nt: TGTGCCAGCAGCGAGGGAGGGGAATCGGCGAACGAGCAGTACTTC
CDR3aa: CASSEGGESANEQYF

j_gene: TRBJ1-1
abundance: once
d_gene: .
v_gene: TRBV19
CDR3nt: TGTGCCAGTAGTATCGGTTCCGCGAACACTGAAGCTTTCTTT
CDR3aa: CASSIGSANTEAFF

j_gene: TRBJ2-7
abundance: .
d_gene: .
v_gene: TRBV15
CDR3nt: TGTGCCACCAGCAGAGATCTCGGCAGTTCCTACGAGCAGTACTTC
CDR3aa: CATSRDLGSSYEQYF

j_gene: TRBJ2-1
abundance: .
d_gene: .
v_gene: TRBV6-2/TRBV6-3
CDR3nt: TGTGCCAGCAGCAGGGGACTCGTCTCCAATGAGCAGTTCTTC
CDR3aa: CASSRGLVSNEQFF

j_gene: TRBJ1-1
abundance: .
d_gene: .
v_gene: TRBV18
CDR3nt: TGTGCCAGCTCACCACCTAGACAGATGAACACTGAAGCTTTCTTT
CDR3aa: CASSPPRQMNTEAFF

j_gene: TRBJ2-3
abundance: .
d_gene: TRBD2
v_gene: TRBV6-5
CDR3nt: TGTGCCAGCAGTTACTCGGGACTAGCGGGAGTTGGTACGCAGTATTTT
CDR3aa: CASSYSGLAGVGTQYF

j_gene: TRBJ1-2
abundance: .
d_gene: .
v_gene: TRBV7-3
CDR3nt: TGTGCCAGCGGGACGGACTATGGCTACACCTTC
CDR3aa: CASGTDYGYTF

j_gene: TRBJ1-6
abundance: .
d_gene: .
v_gene: TRBV2
CDR3nt: TGTGCCAGCACGGCGAGCTCCTATAATTCACCCCTCCACTTT
CDR3aa: CASTASSYNSPLHF

j_gene: TRBJ1-3
abundance: .
d_gene: TRBD1
v_gene: TRBV29-1
CDR3nt: TGCAGCGTGGGCCTGGGACAGTCTGGAAACACCATATATTTT
CDR3aa: CSVGLGQSGNTIYF

j_gene: TRBJ2-2
abundance: .
d_gene: .
v_gene: TRBV30
CDR3nt: TGTGCCTGGAGCACTCCGAGGGGGAGCACCGGGGAGCTGTTTTTT
CDR3aa: CAWSTPRGSTGELFF

j_gene: TRBJ2-1
abundance: .
d_gene: .
v_gene: TRBV5-1
CDR3nt: TGCGCCAGCAGCCCCCAGGGCTCCTACAATGAGCAGTTCTTC
CDR3aa: CASSPQGSYNEQFF

j_gene: TRBJ1-2
abundance: few
d_gene: .
v_gene: TRBV6-5
CDR3nt: TGTGCCAGCTCCCCGGGGGCCCCTACTGGCTACACCTTC
CDR3aa: CASSPGAPTGYTF

j_gene: TRBJ2-7
abundance: .
d_gene: TRBD2
v_gene: TRBV7-2
CDR3nt: TGTGCCAGCGCCTATGATACTAGCGGGAATCGGTACGAGCAGTACTTC
CDR3aa: CASAYDTSGNRYEQYF

j_gene: TRBJ1-5
abundance: .
d_gene: .
v_gene: TRBV6-6
CDR3nt: TGTGCCAGCAGTTACTCGGGGACAAACAATCAGCCCCAGCATTTT
CDR3aa: CASSYSGTNNQPQHF

j_gene: TRBJ1-5
abundance: .
d_gene: .
v_gene: TRBV29-1
CDR3nt: TGCAGCGTTGCGACAGACTCCAATCAGCCCCAGCATTTT
CDR3aa: CSVATDSNQPQHF

j_gene: TRBJ1-1
abundance: .
d_gene: .
v_gene: TRBV24-1
CDR3nt: TGTGCCACCAGTGACCCGGGACGGCCCGAAGCTTTCTTT
CDR3aa: CATSDPGRPEAFF

j_gene: TRBJ2-7
abundance: .
d_gene: .
v_gene: TRBV27
CDR3nt: TGTGCCACCGCCGGGAAAGCAGGCTACGAGCAGTACTTC
CDR3aa: CATAGKAGYEQYF

j_gene: TRBJ1-6
abundance: .
d_gene: .
v_gene: TRBV4-1
CDR3nt: TGCGCCAGCAGCCAAGATTATGGGGGGCTTTCACCCCTCCACTTT
CDR3aa: CASSQDYGGLSPLHF

j_gene: TRBJ1-1
abundance: .
d_gene: .
v_gene: TRBV5-1
CDR3nt: TGCGCCAGCAGTTCCGACAGCTTCGAAGCTTTCTTT
CDR3aa: CASSSDSFEAFF

j_gene: TRBJ2-2
abundance: .
d_gene: .
v_gene: TRBV2
CDR3nt: TGTGCCAGCAGTGGACTAGGAGCCACCGGGGAGCTGTTTTTT
CDR3aa: CASSGLGATGELFF

j_gene: TRBJ1-2
abundance: .
d_gene: .
v_gene: TRBV6-2/TRBV6-3
CDR3nt: TGTGCCAGCAGCTCTACTACCGGACAACGCCAACTCCTTTTTAACTATGGCTACACCTTC
CDR3aa: CASSSTTGQRQLLFNYGYTF

j_gene: TRBJ2-1
abundance: .
d_gene: TRBD2
v_gene: TRBV4-1
CDR3nt: TGCGCCAGCAGCCATGGACTAGCGGGAGTATACAATGAGCAGTTCTTC
CDR3aa: CASSHGLAGVYNEQFF